This passage covers 26 T cell receptor beta chains from one sample sequenced in a study of T cell responses to AZD1222 COVID-19 vaccine. TCRdb's copy holds only in-frame clones and misses some; the assay was immunoSEQ multiplex PCR. The sample shows more than 85,000 clones, 88% of them seen only once. The sequences come from peripheral blood, collected on day 0 of AZD1222 vaccination. Every receptor here comes from an adult in good health.

The chain is built from TRBV6-1 and TRBJ2-5; no clear D. The CDR3 sequence is 11 residues long. CDR1 is MNHNS, CDR2 SASEGT, per germline. Trimming shortened V by 3 bases and J by 6 bases, and 5 bases separated the two germline ends. The CDR3 loop is CASSEMKTQYF. The CDR3 DNA sequence: TGTGCCAGCAGTGAGATGAAGACCCAGTACTTC.

The genes are TRBV5-1 and TRBJ1-3, with TRBD1 as a possible D gene (6 bases). Looked up from germline, CDR1 is SGHRS and CDR2 is YFSETQ. The CDR3 length is 14 residues. The V end was cut by 4 bases, the J end by 4 bases, with 12 bases between. CDR3 coding DNA: TGCGCCAGCAGCGTTGGGGGGCAGGGAAACACCATATATTTT. Translation gives CASSVGGQGNTIYF.

The rearrangement links TRBV5-1 to TRBJ1-1; D is unresolved. Trimming left V 7 bases short and J 3 bases short, with 16 bases between. The germline CDR1 and CDR2 sequences are SGHRS and YFSETQ. The CDR3 is made up of 14 amino acids. CDR3 sequence (DNA): TGCGCCAGCGGAATCGGTGGGATTGACACTGAAGCTTTCTTT. This gives the protein CASGIGGIDTEAFF.

The chain recombines TRBV18 with TRBJ2-7; 7 bases map to TRBD1. CDR1 is KGHSH, CDR2 LQKENI, per germline. There are 13 residues in the CDR3. V gave up 4 bases and J gave up 7 bases; unmatched junction bases: 7. CDR3 nucleotide sequence: TGTGCCAGCTCACAAGACAGGGTGAGGGAGCAGTACTTC. Encoded protein: CASSQDRVREQYF.

J is TRBJ2-3 and V is TRBV4-1; a possible D gene is TRBD1 (6 bases). The CDR3 is made up of 15 amino acids. Germline CDR1 and CDR2: MGHRA and YSYEKL. V shed 6 bases and J shed 4 bases, with 17 bases lying between them. In DNA form, the CDR3 reads TGCGCCAGCAGAGTCGTACAGGGCTGGGCAGATACGCAGTATTTT. Amino acid sequence: CASRVVQGWADTQYF.

The chain employs TRBV6-1 and TRBJ1-6; 9 nucleotides line up with TRBD1. Unmatched junction bases numbered 4, after V lost 1 base and J lost 9 bases. The CDR3 has 15 amino acids. The V gene's germline CDR1 is MNHNS and CDR2 SASEGT. Here the CDR3 DNA reads TGTGCCAGCAGTGAAGAGACAGGGGGAGGTTCACCCCTCCACTTT. Amino acid sequence: CASSEETGGGSPLHF.

V and J are TRBV11-2 and TRBJ2-7; D is unresolved. CDR1 and CDR2 from the germline V gene are SGHAT and FQNNGV. The CDR3 length is 13 residues. Between the trimmed V and J ends, which lost 1 base and 2 bases, there was a span of 6 bases. This CDR3 is CASSLGPAYEQYF. The CDR3 coding sequence is TGTGCCAGCAGCTTAGGACCTGCCTACGAGCAGTACTTC.

The V and J genes are TRBV6-2 or TRBV6-3 and TRBJ1-5; possible D gene TRBD1, 5 bases. Trimming took 4 bases from V and 0 from J, leaving 19 bases between them. Germline V lookup: CDR1 MNHEY, CDR2 SVGEGT. The CDR3 sequence is 18 residues long. In DNA form, the CDR3 reads TGTGCCAGCAGTTCCAGGTCCCATCGCGGGGCTAGCAATCAGCCCCAGCATTTT. It is translated as CASSSRSHRGASNQPQHF.

The chain is built from TRBV9 and TRBJ1-4; D gene uncertain. CDR1 is SGDLS and CDR2 is YYNGEE in the germline V gene. V dropped 5 bases and J dropped 0 bases, with 2 bases sitting between them. This CDR3 comprises 12 residues. The CDR3: CASSATNEKLFF. CDR3 in DNA: TGTGCCAGCAGTGCAACTAATGAAAAACTGTTTTTT.

V usage is TRBV5-1 and J usage is TRBJ1-1, with a weak D call TRBD1 (5 bases). Trimming stripped 1 base from V and 2 bases from J, with 6 bases between. Germline-derived CDR1 and CDR2 are SGHRS and YFSETQ. The CDR3 totals 13 residues. The DNA of the CDR3 is TGCGCCAGCAGCTTGTGGGACAACACTGAAGCTTTCTTT. This encodes CASSLWDNTEAFF.

This clone was observed once. The chain has TRBV18 and TRBJ1-2; D is unresolved. The CDR3 is 12 residues long. Trimming left V 3 bases short and J 8 bases short, with 10 bases between. From germline, CDR1 is KGHSH and CDR2 LQKENI. DNA of the CDR3: TGTGCCAGCTCACCTGGAGGTCCCGGCTACACCTTC. As protein: CASSPGGPGYTF.

V and J are TRBV2 and TRBJ1-2; TRBD1 matches at 8 bases. Germline values: CDR1 SNHLY, CDR2 FYNNEI. The CDR3 is 15 amino acids. The V gene end was trimmed by 4 bases and the J gene end by 4 bases; junction bases not matched to a gene: 8. CDR3 DNA sequence: TGTGCCAGCAGTGTGCTTCAGGGGGCACCCTATGGCTACACCTTC. This sequence encodes CASSVLQGAPYGYTF. The variable domain in full, with the rest retrieved from reference TRBV2 and TRBJ1-2, is EPEVTQTPSHQVTQMGQEVILRCVPISNHLYFYWYRQILGQKVEFLVSFYNNEISEKSEIFDDQFSVERPDGSNFTLKIRSTKLEDSAMYFCASSVLQGAPYGYTFGSGTRLTVV.

The rearrangement joins TRBV19 to TRBJ1-5; a weak D match, TRBD1 (5 bases). This CDR3 has 19 residues. V was clipped by 6 bases and J by 9 bases, with 33 bases between them. CDR1 is LNHDA, CDR2 SQIVND, per germline (reference sequence). The CDR3 DNA reads TGTGCCAGTAGCCCCAGGGTCGGAGGGACGGCAACGGGACCACGGCCCCAGCATTTT. Amino acids: CASSPRVGGTATGPRPQHF. Based on the CDR3 plus reference TRBV19 and TRBJ1-5, the full variable domain is DGGITQSPKYLFRKEGQNVTLSCEQNLNHDAMYWYRQDPGQGLRLIYYSQIVNDFQKGDIAEGYSVSREKKESFPLTVTSAQKNPTAFYLCASSPRVGGTATGPRPQHFGDGTRLSIL.

The gene calls are TRBV2 and TRBJ1-6; D perhaps matches TRBD1 (5 bases). Germline values: CDR1 SNHLY, CDR2 FYNNEI. The ends were cut back, 1 base at V and 9 bases at J, with 16 bases in the middle. The CDR3 length is 16 residues. The CDR3 region is CASSEERLGGGSPLHF. CDR3 bases: TGTGCCAGCAGTGAAGAACGGCTTGGGGGGGGTTCACCCCTCCACTTT.

The DNA for the CDR3 is TGTGCCAGCAGCCTTCCGTGGGGGGTATTTCGCAATGAGCAGTTCTTC. This gives the protein CASSLPWGVFRNEQFF. This chain uses TRBV7-2 with TRBJ2-1, with D possibly matching TRBD2 (6 bases). The CDR3 loop spans 16 amino acids. V shed 5 bases and J shed 6 bases, with 20 bases lying between them. Germline V gene sequence: CDR1 SGHTA, CDR2 FQGNSA.

This rearrangement joins TRBV5-4 to TRBJ2-7; weak D call: TRBD1 (6 bases). The CDR3 is 15 amino acids. Between the trimmed V and J ends, which lost 0 bases and 5 bases, there was a span of 15 bases. Germline assignment: CDR1 SGHNT and CDR2 YYREEE (reference sequence). The CDR3 nucleotides read TGTGCCAGCAGCTTGGGGACAGTCCCGGGCCACGAGCAGTACTTC. The encoded protein is CASSLGTVPGHEQYF.

This clone was detected a few times. V gene TRBV6-2 or TRBV6-3 combines with J gene TRBJ1-1; D remains ambiguous. The CDR3 has 13 amino acids. CDR1 is MNHEY, CDR2 SVGEGT, per germline. The V gene lost 5 bases and the J gene lost 5 bases, with 12 bases spanning the gap. CDR3 coding DNA: TGTGCCAGCAGTACGGAGGTAGGAACTGAAGCTTTCTTT. This sequence encodes CASSTEVGTEAFF.

This clone occurred once. This chain joins TRBV27 and TRBJ1-5; D remains ambiguous. The V gene's germline CDR1 is MNHEY and CDR2 SMNVEV (reference sequence). This CDR3 is 14 amino acids long. The ends were cut back, 4 bases at V and 0 bases at J, with 7 bases in the middle. The CDR3 DNA follows: TGTGCCAGCAGTTCCAGCTATAGCAATCAGCCCCAGCATTTT. As protein: CASSSSYSNQPQHF.

The CDR3 loop is CASSLGGRNSPLHF. Written as DNA, the CDR3 is TGTGCCAGCAGCTTAGGGGGCAGGAATTCACCCCTCCACTTT. The V and J genes are TRBV11-3 and TRBJ1-6, with D possibly being TRBD1 (5 bases). This CDR3 is built from 14 residues. The germline V gene encodes CDR1 SGHNT and CDR2 YENEEA. Trimming left V 1 base short and J 7 bases short, with 8 bases between.

The J gene is TRBJ2-7, the V gene TRBV18; 10 bases match TRBD1. Germline V CDR1 and CDR2: KGHSH, LQKENI. Trimming cost V 3 bases and J 2 bases; bases outside gene matches: 4. This CDR3 is 15 amino acids long. CDR3 protein: CASSPRGQGAYEQYF. The CDR3 region has the DNA TGTGCCAGCTCACCCCGCGGACAGGGGGCCTACGAGCAGTACTTC. The entire variable domain, with the rest obtained from reference TRBV18 and TRBJ2-7, is as follows: NAGVMQNPRHLVRRRGQEARLRCSPMKGHSHVYWYRQLPEEGLKFMVYLQKENIIDESGMPKERFSAEFPKEGPSILRIQQVVRGDSAAYFCASSPRGQGAYEQYFGPGTRLTVT.

Only one count was recorded for this clone. The rearrangement links TRBV7-9 to TRBJ2-7; D possibly corresponds to TRBD1 (6 bases). Between the trimmed V and J ends, which lost 5 bases and 5 bases, there was a span of 19 bases. This CDR3 contains 15 residues. The V gene's germline CDR1 is SEHNR and CDR2 FQNEAQ (reference sequence). The chain's CDR3 is CASSTKGTRTDEQYF. For the CDR3, the DNA is TGTGCCAGCAGCACAAAGGGGACACGAACAGACGAGCAGTACTTC. Filled out from reference TRBV7-9 and TRBJ2-7, the complete variable domain reads DTGVSQNPRHKITKRGQNVTFRCDPISEHNRLYWYRQTLGQGPEFLTYFQNEAQLEKSRLLSDRFSAERPKGSFSTLEIQRTEQGDSAMYLCASSTKGTRTDEQYFGPGTRLTVT.

The chain combines TRBV19 with TRBJ1-1, with D unresolved. V was shortened by 8 bases and J by 6 bases, with 13 bases between the two germline ends. The CDR3 consists of 12 residues. The germline gives CDR1 LNHDA, CDR2 SQIVND (reference sequence). CDR3 DNA sequence: TGTGCCAGTGGACCCCGGTCGGCTGAAGCTTTCTTT. Its translation is CASGPRSAEAFF.

The chain links TRBV27 to TRBJ2-7, with a possible D match to TRBD1 (5 bases). V was clipped by 2 bases and J by 5 bases, with 10 bases between them. The CDR3 loop spans 13 amino acids. Germline CDR1 and CDR2: MNHEY and SMNVEV (reference sequence). Here the CDR3 DNA reads TGTGCCAGCAGTTTACAGGGCTCGAACGAGCAGTACTTC. It encodes CASSLQGSNEQYF.

This sequence joins TRBV12-3 or TRBV12-4 and TRBJ1-2; D is uncertain. The CDR3 is made up of 12 amino acids. Trimming took off 7 bases at V and 8 bases at J, with 14 bases between the two ends. The CDR3 here is CASTGPKEGYTF. DNA for the CDR3: TGTGCCAGCACCGGACCCAAGGAGGGCTACACCTTC.

This chain connects TRBV11-1 to TRBJ2-7; D is unresolved. In germline, CDR1 is SGHAT, CDR2 FQDESV (reference sequence). This CDR3 region has 12 residues. V was trimmed by 1 base and J by 10 bases, leaving 11 bases between them. The CDR3 reads CASSLGVSPQYF. Written as DNA, the CDR3 is TGTGCCAGCAGCTTAGGGGTCAGCCCACAGTACTTC.

The rearrangement joins TRBV27 to TRBJ2-5; 14 positions agree with TRBD2. This CDR3 spans 14 amino acids. CDR1 is MNHEY and CDR2 is SMNVEV in the germline V gene (reference sequence). The J segment lost 5 bases and the V segment lost 8 bases, leaving 4 bases of the junction unmatched. CDR3 nucleotide sequence: TGTGCCAGCCAGGGACTAGCGGGAGAGGAGACCCAGTACTTC. As protein: CASQGLAGEETQYF.